This TCR beta chain was found in a study of shared clonotypes between healthy human individuals. For the study at large: There were three CD4 naive, three CD4 memory, two CD8 naive and one CD8 memory plates per donor. The study, taken as a whole, reports: Clonotype sharing among donors was expected to depend on sequencing depth. The study sampled only blood, and tissue repertoires likely differ. Among non-shared clonotypes, generation probabilities were lower than among those shared by all four donors.

Profiled with immunoSEQ multiplex PCR; TCRdb holds only in-frame clones, not every one. This sample has about 2.4 million clones, with roughly 93% found just once. Germline CDR1 SGHRS, CDR2 YFSETQ. This CDR3 contains 17 residues. V lost 4 bases to trimming and J lost 3 bases, with 20 bases between them. About this clone itself: Its cognate antigen is unknown.

The chain uses TRBV5-1 and TRBJ2-1, with D perhaps matching TRBD2 (5 bases). The sequence was obtained from a man between 18 and 35 years old in good health. Some clones in this sample may be carry-over from other donors' samples. Sequencing input: naive CD4+ T cells from PBMCs. This sample's subset: CD45RA+ positively selected. The CDR3 DNA is TGCGCCAGCAGCCCCGGTGGGAGCCCCTATATCTACAATGAGCAGTTCTTC. Translation: CASSPGGSPYIYNEQFF. Filled out from reference TRBV5-1 and TRBJ2-1, the complete variable domain reads KAGVTQTPRYLIKTRGQQVTLSCSPISGHRSVSWYQQTPGQGLQFLFEYFSETQRNKGNFPGRFSGRQFSNSRSEMNVSTLELGDSALYLCASSPGGSPYIYNEQFFGPGTRLTVL.